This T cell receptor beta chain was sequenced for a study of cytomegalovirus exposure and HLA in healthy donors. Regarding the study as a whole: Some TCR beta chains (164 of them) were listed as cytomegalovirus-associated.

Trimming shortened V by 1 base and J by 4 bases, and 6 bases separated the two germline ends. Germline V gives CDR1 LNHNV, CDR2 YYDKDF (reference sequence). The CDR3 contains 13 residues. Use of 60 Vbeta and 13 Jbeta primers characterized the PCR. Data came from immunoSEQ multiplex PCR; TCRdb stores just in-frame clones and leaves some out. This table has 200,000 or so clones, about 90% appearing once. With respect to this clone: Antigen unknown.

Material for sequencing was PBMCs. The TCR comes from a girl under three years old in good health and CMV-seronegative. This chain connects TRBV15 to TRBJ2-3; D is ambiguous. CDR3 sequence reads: CATSRASPDTQYF. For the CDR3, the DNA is TGTGCCACCAGCAGAGCCTCCCCAGATACGCAGTATTTT.